This T cell receptor beta chain was identified during a study of shared clonotypes between healthy human individuals. TCRdb's table, derived via immunoSEQ multiplex PCR, lists solely in-frame clones and lacks some. The repertoire holds 1.6 million or so clones, with just under 99% as singletons. There are 15 residues in the CDR3. V dropped 5 bases and J dropped 5 bases, with 16 bases sitting between them. Germline V CDR1 and CDR2: LNHDA, SQIVND (reference sequence). The sample taken for sequencing was naive CD4+ T cells sorted from blood. Described subset: CD45RA+ positively selected. This sequence joins TRBV19 and TRBJ1-5; D might be TRBD1 (5 bases). The sequence was obtained from a man in his thirties or forties in good health. The CDR3 reads CASSRTWSRDQPQHF. The CDR3 nucleotides read TGTGCCAGTAGTCGGACATGGTCTCGGGATCAGCCCCAGCATTTT.